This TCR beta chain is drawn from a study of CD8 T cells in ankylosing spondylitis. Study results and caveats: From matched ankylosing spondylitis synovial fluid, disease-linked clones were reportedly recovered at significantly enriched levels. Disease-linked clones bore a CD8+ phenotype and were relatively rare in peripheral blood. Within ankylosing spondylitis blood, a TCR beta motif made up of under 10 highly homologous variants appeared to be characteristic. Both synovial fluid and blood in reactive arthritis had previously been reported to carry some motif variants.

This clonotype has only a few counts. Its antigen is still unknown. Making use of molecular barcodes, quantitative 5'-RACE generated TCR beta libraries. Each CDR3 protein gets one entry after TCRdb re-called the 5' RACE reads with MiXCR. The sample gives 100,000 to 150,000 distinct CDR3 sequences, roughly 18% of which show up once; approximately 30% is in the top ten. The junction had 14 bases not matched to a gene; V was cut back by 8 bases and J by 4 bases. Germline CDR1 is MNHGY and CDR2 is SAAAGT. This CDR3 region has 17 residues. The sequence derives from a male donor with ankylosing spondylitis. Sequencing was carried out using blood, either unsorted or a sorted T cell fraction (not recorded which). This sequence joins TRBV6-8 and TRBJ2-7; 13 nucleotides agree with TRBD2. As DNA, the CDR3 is TGTGCCAGCCTGGTTCTCCTAGGGACTAGCGGGATGTACGAGCAGTACTTC. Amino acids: CASLVLLGTSGMYEQYF.